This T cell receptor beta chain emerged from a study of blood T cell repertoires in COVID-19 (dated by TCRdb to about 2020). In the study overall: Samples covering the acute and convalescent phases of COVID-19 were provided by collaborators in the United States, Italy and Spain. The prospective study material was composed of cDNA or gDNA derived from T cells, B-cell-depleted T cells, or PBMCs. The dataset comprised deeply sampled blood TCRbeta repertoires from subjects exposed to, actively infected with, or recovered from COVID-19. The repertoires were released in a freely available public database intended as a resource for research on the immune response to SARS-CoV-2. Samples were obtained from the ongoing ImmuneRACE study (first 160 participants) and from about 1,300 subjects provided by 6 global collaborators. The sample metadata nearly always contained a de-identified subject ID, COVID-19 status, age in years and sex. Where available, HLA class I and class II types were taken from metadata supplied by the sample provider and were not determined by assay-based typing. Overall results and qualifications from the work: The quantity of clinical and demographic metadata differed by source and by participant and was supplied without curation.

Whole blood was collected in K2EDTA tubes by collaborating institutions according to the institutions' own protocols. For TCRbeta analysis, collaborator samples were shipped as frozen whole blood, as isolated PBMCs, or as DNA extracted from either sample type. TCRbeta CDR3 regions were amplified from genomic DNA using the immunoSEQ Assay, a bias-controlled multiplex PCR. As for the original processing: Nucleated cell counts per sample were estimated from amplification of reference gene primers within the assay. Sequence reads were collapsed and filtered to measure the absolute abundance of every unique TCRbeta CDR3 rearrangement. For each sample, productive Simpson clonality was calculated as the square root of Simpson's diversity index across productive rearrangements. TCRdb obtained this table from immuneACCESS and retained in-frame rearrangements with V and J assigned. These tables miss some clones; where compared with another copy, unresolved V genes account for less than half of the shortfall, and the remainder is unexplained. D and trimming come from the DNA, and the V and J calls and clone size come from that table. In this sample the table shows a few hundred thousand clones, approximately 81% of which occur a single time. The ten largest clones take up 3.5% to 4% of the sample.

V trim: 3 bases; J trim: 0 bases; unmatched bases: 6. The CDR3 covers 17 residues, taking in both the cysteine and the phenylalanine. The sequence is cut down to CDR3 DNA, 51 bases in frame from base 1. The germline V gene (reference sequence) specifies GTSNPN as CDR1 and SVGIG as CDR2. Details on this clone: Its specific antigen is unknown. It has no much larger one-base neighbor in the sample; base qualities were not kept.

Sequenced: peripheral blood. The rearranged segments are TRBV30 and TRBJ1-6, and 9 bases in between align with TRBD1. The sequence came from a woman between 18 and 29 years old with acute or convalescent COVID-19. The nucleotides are TGTGCCTGGAGGGACAGGGGATTGATCTCCTATAATTCACCCCTCCACTTT. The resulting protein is CAWRDRGLISYNSPLHF.